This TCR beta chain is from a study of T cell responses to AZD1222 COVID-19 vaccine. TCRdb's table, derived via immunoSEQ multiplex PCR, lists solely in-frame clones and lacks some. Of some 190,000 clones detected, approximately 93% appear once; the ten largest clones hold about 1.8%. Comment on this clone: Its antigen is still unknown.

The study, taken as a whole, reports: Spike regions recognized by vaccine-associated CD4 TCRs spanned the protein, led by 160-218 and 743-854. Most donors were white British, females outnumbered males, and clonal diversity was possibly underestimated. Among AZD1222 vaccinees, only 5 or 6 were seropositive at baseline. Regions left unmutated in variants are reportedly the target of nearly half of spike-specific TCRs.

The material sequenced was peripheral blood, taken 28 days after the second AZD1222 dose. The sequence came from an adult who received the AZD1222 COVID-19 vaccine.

The CDR3 is CASSTRTSGYNEQFF. CDR3 sequence (DNA): TGTGCCAGTAGTACCAGGACTAGCGGATACAATGAGCAGTTCTTC. The genes are TRBV19 and TRBJ2-1; 10 bases are shared with TRBD2. There are 15 residues in the CDR3. Trimming at V came to 4 bases and at J to 4 bases, leaving 4 bases not matched to a gene. CDR1 and CDR2 from the germline V gene are LNHDA and SQIVND (reference sequence).